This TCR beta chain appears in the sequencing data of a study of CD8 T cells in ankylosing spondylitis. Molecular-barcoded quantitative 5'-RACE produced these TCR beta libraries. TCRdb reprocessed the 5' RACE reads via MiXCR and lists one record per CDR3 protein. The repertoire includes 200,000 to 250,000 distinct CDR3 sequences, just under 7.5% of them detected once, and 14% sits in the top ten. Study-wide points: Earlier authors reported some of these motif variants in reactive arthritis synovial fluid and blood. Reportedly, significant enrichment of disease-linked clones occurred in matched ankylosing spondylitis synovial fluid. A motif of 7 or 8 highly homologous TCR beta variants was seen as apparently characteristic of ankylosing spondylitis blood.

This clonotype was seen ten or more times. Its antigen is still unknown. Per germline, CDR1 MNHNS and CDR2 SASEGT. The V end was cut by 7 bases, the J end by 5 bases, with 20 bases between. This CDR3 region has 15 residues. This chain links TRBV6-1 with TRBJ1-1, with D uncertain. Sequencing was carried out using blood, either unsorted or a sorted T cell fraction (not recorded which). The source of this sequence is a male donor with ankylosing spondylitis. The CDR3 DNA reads TGTGCCAGCAAGGGAAGTCTTGTGGCGTGGACTGAAGCTTTCTTT. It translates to CASKGSLVAWTEAFF.